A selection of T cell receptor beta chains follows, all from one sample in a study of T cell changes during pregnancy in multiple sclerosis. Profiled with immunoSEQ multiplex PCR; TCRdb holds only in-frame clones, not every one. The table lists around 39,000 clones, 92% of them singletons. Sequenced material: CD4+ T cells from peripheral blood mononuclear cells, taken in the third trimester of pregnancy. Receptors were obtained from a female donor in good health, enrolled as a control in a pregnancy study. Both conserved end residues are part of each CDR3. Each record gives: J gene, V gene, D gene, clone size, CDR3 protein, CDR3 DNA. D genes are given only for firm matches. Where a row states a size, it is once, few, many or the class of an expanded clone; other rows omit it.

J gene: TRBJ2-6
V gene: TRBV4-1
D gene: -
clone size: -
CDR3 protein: CASSRQEGTGANVLTF
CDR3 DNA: TGCGCCAGCTCTCGTCAGGAGGGAACCGGGGCCAACGTCCTGACTTTC

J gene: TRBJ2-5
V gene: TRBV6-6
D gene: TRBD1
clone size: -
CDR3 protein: CASSSRQGKETQYF
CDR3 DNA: TGTGCCAGCAGTTCCCGACAGGGTAAAGAGACCCAGTACTTC

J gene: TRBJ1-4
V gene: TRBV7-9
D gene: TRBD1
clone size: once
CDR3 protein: CASSLRQGAAFGNEKLFF
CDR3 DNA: TGTGCCAGCAGCTTAAGGCAGGGGGCCGCGTTTGGTAATGAAAAACTGTTTTTT

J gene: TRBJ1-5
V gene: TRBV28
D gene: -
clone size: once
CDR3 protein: CASSLGNEDNQPQHF
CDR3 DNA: TGTGCCAGCAGTTTGGGTAATGAGGATAATCAGCCCCAGCATTTT

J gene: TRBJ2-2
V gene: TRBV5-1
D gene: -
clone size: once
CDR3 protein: CASSLGLEAGELFF
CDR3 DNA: TGCGCCAGCAGCTTGGGGCTCGAGGCCGGGGAGCTGTTTTTT

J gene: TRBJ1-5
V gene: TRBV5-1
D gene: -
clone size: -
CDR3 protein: CASSFVSGQLQDSNQPQHF
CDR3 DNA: TGCGCCAGCAGCTTCGTCTCGGGACAACTTCAAGATAGCAATCAGCCCCAGCATTTT

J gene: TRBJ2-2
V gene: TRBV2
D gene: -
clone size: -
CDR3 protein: CASRRTVAGELFF
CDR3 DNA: TGTGCCAGCAGGCGGACAGTTGCCGGGGAGCTGTTTTTT

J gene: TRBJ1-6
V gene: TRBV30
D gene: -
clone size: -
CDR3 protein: CALQGGDNSPLHF
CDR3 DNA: TGTGCCCTCCAAGGGGGAGATAATTCACCCCTCCACTTT

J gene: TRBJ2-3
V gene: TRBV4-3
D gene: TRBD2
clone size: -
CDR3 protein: CASSQDSGGATDTQYF
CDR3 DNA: TGCGCCAGCAGCCAAGACAGCGGGGGGGCCACAGATACGCAGTATTTT

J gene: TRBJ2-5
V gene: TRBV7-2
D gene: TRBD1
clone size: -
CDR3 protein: CASSFGQGETQYF
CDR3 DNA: TGTGCCAGCAGCTTCGGACAGGGAGAGACCCAGTACTTC

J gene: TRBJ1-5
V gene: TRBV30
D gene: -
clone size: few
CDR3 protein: CAWSGGSNQPQHF
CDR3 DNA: TGTGCCTGGTCGGGGGGTAGCAATCAGCCCCAGCATTTT

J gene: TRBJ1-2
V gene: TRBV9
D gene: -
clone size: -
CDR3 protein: CASSSNRVAGYGYTF
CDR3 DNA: TGTGCCAGCAGCTCGAACAGGGTAGCGGGATATGGCTACACCTTC

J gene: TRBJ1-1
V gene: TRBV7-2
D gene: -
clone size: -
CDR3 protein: CASSLVGGKSTEAFF
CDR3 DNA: TGTGCCAGCAGCTTAGTGGGAGGGAAGTCGACTGAAGCTTTCTTT

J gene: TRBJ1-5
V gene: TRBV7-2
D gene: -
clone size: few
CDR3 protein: CASSLVGGLVQPQHF
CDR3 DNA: TGTGCCAGCAGCTTAGTAGGGGGTTTGGTCCAGCCCCAGCATTTT

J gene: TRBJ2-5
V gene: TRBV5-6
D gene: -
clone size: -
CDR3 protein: CASSFGHMGQETQYF
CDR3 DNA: TGTGCCAGCAGCTTCGGACATATGGGCCAAGAGACCCAGTACTTC

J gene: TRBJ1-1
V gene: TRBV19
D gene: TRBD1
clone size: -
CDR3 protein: CASRPGQGYYPTRMNTEAFF
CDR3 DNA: TGTGCCAGTAGACCGGGACAGGGTTACTACCCAACCAGAATGAACACTGAAGCTTTCTTT

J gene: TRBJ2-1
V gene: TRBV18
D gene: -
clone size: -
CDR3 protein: CASSPGLPSSYNEQFF
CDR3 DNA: TGTGCCAGCTCACCAGGACTTCCCAGCTCCTACAATGAGCAGTTCTTC